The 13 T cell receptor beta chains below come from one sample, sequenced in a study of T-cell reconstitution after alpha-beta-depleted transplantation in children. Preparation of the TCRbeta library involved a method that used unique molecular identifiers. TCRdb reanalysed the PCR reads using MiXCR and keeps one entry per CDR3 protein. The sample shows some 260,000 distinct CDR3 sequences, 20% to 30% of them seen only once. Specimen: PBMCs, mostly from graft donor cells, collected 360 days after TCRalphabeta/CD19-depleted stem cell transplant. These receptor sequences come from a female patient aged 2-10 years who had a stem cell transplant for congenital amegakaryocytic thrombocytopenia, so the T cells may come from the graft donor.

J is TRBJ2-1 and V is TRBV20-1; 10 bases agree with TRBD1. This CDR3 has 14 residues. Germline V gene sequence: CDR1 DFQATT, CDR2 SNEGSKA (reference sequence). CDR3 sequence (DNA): TGCAGCCCAAGAGGGACAGGGGTTTACAATGAGCAGTTCTTC. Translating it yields CSPRGTGVYNEQFF.

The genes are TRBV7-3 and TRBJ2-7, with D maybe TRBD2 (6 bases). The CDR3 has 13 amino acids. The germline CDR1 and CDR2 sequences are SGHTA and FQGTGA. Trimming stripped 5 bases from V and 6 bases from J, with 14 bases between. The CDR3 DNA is TGTGCCAGCAGCCCAATTCCGGGAGCCGAGCAGTACTTC. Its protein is CASSPIPGAEQYF.

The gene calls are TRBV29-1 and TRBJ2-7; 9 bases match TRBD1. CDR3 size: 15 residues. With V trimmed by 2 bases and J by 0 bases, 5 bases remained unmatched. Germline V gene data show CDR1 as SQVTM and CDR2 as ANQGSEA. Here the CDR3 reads CSVEIGQGSSYEQYF. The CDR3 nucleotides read TGCAGCGTTGAAATCGGACAGGGGAGCTCCTACGAGCAGTACTTC.

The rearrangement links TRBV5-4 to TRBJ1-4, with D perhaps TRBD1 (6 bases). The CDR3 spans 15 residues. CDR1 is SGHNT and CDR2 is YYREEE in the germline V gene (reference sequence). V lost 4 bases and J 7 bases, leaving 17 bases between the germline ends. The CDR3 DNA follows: TGTGCCAGCAGCCCTAGTCCAGGGGATTTTGAAAAACTGTTTTTT. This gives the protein CASSPSPGDFEKLFF.

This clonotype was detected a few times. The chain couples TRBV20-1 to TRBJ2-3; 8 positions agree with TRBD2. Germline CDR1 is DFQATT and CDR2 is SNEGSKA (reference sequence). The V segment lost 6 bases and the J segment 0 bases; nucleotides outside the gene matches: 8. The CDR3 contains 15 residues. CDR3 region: CSATSTSGSTDTQYF. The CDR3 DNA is TGCAGTGCCACCTCCACTAGCGGAAGCACAGATACGCAGTATTTT.

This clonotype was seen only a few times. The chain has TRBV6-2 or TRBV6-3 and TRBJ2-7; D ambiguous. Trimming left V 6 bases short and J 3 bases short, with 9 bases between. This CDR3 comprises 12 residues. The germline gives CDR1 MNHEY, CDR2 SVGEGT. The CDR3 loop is CASRRLFYEQYF. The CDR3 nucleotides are TGTGCCAGCAGGCGGTTGTTCTACGAGCAGTACTTC.

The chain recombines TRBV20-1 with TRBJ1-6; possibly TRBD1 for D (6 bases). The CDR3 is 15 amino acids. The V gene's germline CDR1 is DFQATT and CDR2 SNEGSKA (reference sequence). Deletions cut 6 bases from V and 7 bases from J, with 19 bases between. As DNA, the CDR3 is TGCAGTGCCCCTTTGGACAGTCGTAGGAATTCACCCCTCCACTTT. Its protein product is CSAPLDSRRNSPLHF.

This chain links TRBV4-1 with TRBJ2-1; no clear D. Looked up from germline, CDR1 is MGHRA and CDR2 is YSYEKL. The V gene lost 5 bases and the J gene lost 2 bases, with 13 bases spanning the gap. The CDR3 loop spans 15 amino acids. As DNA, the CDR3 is TGCGCCAGCAGCGAATGGATGGGGACCTACAATGAGCAGTTCTTC. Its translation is CASSEWMGTYNEQFF.

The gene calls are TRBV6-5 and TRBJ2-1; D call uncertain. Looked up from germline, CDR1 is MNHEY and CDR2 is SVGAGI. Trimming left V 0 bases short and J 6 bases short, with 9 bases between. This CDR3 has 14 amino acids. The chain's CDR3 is CASSYSGSVNEQFF. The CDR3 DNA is TGTGCCAGCAGTTACTCTGGATCTGTCAATGAGCAGTTCTTC.

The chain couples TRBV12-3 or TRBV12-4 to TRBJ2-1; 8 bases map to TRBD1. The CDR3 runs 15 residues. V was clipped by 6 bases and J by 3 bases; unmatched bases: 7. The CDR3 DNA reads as TGTGCCAGCAGCCCCGACAGGGGATACTACAATGAGCAGTTCTTC. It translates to CASSPDRGYYNEQFF.

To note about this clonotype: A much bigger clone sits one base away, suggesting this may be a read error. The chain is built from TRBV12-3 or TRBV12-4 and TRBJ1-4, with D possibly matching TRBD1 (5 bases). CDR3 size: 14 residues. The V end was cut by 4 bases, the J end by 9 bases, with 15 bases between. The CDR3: CASSSTDGDKKLFF. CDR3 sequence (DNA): TGTGCCAGCAGTTCGACAGACGGAGATAAAAAACTGTTTTTT.

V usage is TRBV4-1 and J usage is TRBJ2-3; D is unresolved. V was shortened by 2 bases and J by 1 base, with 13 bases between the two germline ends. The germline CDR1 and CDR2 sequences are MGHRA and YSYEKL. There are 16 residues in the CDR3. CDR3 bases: TGCGCCAGCAGCCAACAGATTACGAAACGCACAGATACGCAGTATTTT. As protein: CASSQQITKRTDTQYF.

The CDR3 here is CASSVRGQGAVDYEQYF. As DNA, the CDR3 is TGCGCCAGCAGTGTACGGGGACAGGGGGCGGTAGACTACGAGCAGTACTTC. This chain connects TRBV10-2 to TRBJ2-7, with 12 bases aligning to TRBD1. J lost 3 bases, V lost 4 bases, and 10 bases had no gene match. Per germline, CDR1 WSHSY and CDR2 SAAADI. The CDR3 runs 17 residues.